This entry lists 8 T cell receptor beta chains sequenced from one sample in a study. One entry per CDR3 protein results from TCRdb running MiXCR on the 5' RACE reads. The sample holds thousands of distinct CDR3 sequences, roughly half seen once. Sequenced sample: naive CD4+ T cells sorted from a lymph node. Sample subset: naive CD4+ T cells, CD4+CD45RA+CD25-. The source is a female donor with breast cancer.

This rearrangement joins TRBV29-1 to TRBJ2-7, with 9 bases lining up with TRBD2. CDR3 length equals 12 residues. The germline V gene encodes CDR1 SQVTM and CDR2 ANQGSEA. With 5 bases clipped from V and 5 bases from J, the junction kept 4 bases outside the gene matches. The CDR3 is CSVSSGINEQYF. CDR3 coding DNA: TGCAGCGTTTCTAGCGGGATTAACGAGCAGTACTTC.

The table lists this clonotype with a count of one. The genes are TRBV20-1 and TRBJ1-5, with D possibly matching TRBD1 (6 bases). There are 14 residues in the CDR3. V was cut by 7 bases and J by 1 base, with 14 bases left in between. Germline CDR1 reads DFQATT; CDR2 reads SNEGSKA (reference sequence). The CDR3 DNA is TGCAGTGTTCACTTGACAGGCAGCAATCAGCCCCAGCATTTT. Translating gives CSVHLTGSNQPQHF.

This clonotype was counted between two and nine times. Here the CDR3 reads CAILQTYTYEQYF. The CDR3 coding sequence is TGTGCCATCCTCCAGACCTATACTTACGAGCAGTACTTC. The chain uses TRBV10-3 and TRBJ2-7; D is uncertain. CDR3 length equals 13 residues. Germline V gives CDR1 ENHRY, CDR2 SYGVKD. Trimming took off 8 bases at V and 4 bases at J, with 15 bases between the two ends.

The chain is built from TRBV12-3 or TRBV12-4 and TRBJ2-2; possibly TRBD2 for D (6 bases). Trimming took 7 bases from V and 3 from J, leaving 18 bases between them. The CDR3 consists of 16 residues. The CDR3 region is CASTFAGRPDTGELFF. The DNA of the CDR3 is TGTGCCAGCACCTTTGCGGGACGCCCGGACACCGGGGAGCTGTTTTTT.

The chain is built from TRBV5-1 and TRBJ1-2; D not certain. Trimming stripped 4 bases from V and 8 bases from J, with 15 bases between. Germline values: CDR1 SGHRS, CDR2 YFSETQ. The CDR3 covers 13 residues. The CDR3 region has the DNA TGCGCCAGCAGCCTAGACGCCCAGTTAGGCTACACCTTC. As protein: CASSLDAQLGYTF. The complete variable domain, with remaining parts taken from reference TRBV5-1 and TRBJ1-2, reads KAGVTQTPRYLIKTRGQQVTLSCSPISGHRSVSWYQQTPGQGLQFLFEYFSETQRNKGNFPGRFSGRQFSNSRSEMNVSTLELGDSALYLCASSLDAQLGYTFGSGTRLTVV.

The rearrangement uses TRBV6-6 and TRBJ1-2; TRBD1 aligns across 9 bases. Germline CDR1 and CDR2: MNHNY and SVGAGI (reference sequence). The CDR3 extends over 16 amino acids. The CDR3 nucleotides are TGTGGCGCCCAGGGTGGGACAGGGAATTCGAACTATGGCTACACCTTC. This encodes CGAQGGTGNSNYGYTF.

Only one count was recorded for this clonotype. V gene TRBV5-1 combines with J gene TRBJ2-3; D is perhaps TRBD2 (5 bases). Trimming shortened V by 0 bases and J by 5 bases, and 13 bases separated the two germline ends. The CDR3 has 15 amino acids. Germline V lookup: CDR1 SGHRS, CDR2 YFSETQ. In DNA, the CDR3 is TGCGCCAGCAGCTTGGATGGTACCCGGGGAGATACGCAGTATTTT. It is translated as CASSLDGTRGDTQYF.

This chain links TRBV18 with TRBJ1-6; D not certain. Trimming pared 4 bases from V and 8 bases from J, leaving 9 bases between. This CDR3 is 13 amino acids long. Germline V CDR1 and CDR2: KGHSH, LQKENI. This CDR3 is CASSQGSDSPLHF. The DNA for the CDR3 is TGTGCCAGCTCACAGGGTTCCGATTCACCCCTCCACTTT.